The 6 T cell receptor beta chains listed next were all sequenced from one sample in a study of identical twins. TCRdb re-analysed the 5' RACE reads in MiXCR, keeping a single row per CDR3 protein. This sample has 500,000 to 700,000 distinct CDR3 sequences, with roughly 6.6% found just once. This same sample was also taken into another study, of yellow fever vaccine responses in identical twins.

Sequencing was carried out using PBMCs. These receptors were obtained from a woman younger than 35 in good health.

This clonotype was seen ten or more times. Here the CDR3 DNA reads TGCAGCGTCCCGCCGGGAGGGGGGACTGAAGCTTTCTTT. Protein product: CSVPPGGGTEAFF. V gene TRBV29-1 combines with J gene TRBJ1-1; D might be TRBD1 (6 bases). In germline, CDR1 is SQVTM, CDR2 ANQGSEA. Trimming took 6 bases from V and 5 from J, leaving 16 bases between them. This CDR3 has 13 residues.

Concerning this clonotype itself: Its ends do not fully match the called genes, so a read error is possible. This rearrangement joins TRBV7-9 to TRBJ2-1; 7 positions match TRBD1. The CDR3 spans 14 residues. The germline gives CDR1 SEHNR, CDR2 FQNEAQ (reference sequence). CDR3 in amino acids: CASSLAQGRDEQFF. The CDR3 DNA follows: TGTGCCAGCAGTTTAGCACAGGGGCGCGATGAGCAGTTCTTC.

The table lists this clonotype with many counts. The chain recombines TRBV6-1 with TRBJ1-1; 7 bases are shared with TRBD1. Germline V CDR1 and CDR2: MNHNS, SASEGT. Unmatched junction bases numbered 12, after V lost 7 bases and J lost 7 bases. CDR3 length equals 14 residues. In DNA form, the CDR3 reads TGTGCCAGCACCAACAGGGGTACTCCGGTTGAAGCTTTCTTT. This encodes CASTNRGTPVEAFF.

This chain joins TRBV5-1 and TRBJ2-3; D gene ambiguous. Trimming removed 4 bases at V and 0 bases at J, with 15 bases between. This CDR3 spans 16 amino acids. Germline assignment: CDR1 SGHRS and CDR2 YFSETQ. The CDR3 coding sequence is TGCGCCAGCAGCCCACCTTTCCTCGAAAGCACAGATACGCAGTATTTT. Its protein is CASSPPFLESTDTQYF.

Many counts were recorded for this clonotype. V and J are TRBV2 and TRBJ2-4; 10 bases agree with TRBD1. Trimming at V came to 4 bases and at J to 8 bases, leaving 2 bases not matched to a gene. Germline V gene data show CDR1 as SNHLY and CDR2 as FYNNEI. CDR3 length: 13 residues. CDR3 coding DNA: TGTGCCAGCAGTGGGGACAGGGGAGACATTCAGTACTTC. It codes for CASSGDRGDIQYF.

J is TRBJ2-1 and V is TRBV7-2; D is perhaps TRBD2 (6 bases). V shed 0 bases and J shed 8 bases, with 14 bases lying between them. Looked up from germline, CDR1 is SGHTA and CDR2 is FQGNSA. CDR3 length: 15 residues. CDR3 nucleotide sequence: TGTGCCAGCAGCTTAGCGCGGACTACGGGCGATGAGCAGTTCTTC. Encoded protein: CASSLARTTGDEQFF.